This TCR beta chain was sequenced in a study of shared clonotypes between healthy human individuals. Across the study: Per-donor plates numbered three CD4 naive, three CD4 memory, two CD8 naive and one CD8 memory.

This clone was seen a single time. The genomic DNA of each subset was split evenly across several immunoSEQ plates. Method: immunoSEQ multiplex PCR; TCRdb's copy keeps in-frame clones and lacks some. The repertoire holds roughly 2,000,000 clones, with just under 95% as singletons. Terminally differentiated effector memory CD45RA+ cells were left out of the naive CD8 fraction, which was CD45RO-negative and positively selected for CCR7. The sample consisted of naive CD8+ T cells from PBMCs. The receptor was derived from a young man in good health. Some clones in this sample may be carry-over from other donors' samples.

The chain's CDR3 is CASSDRSTGELFF. The CDR3 nucleotides read TGTGCCAGTAGTGACAGGTCCACCGGGGAGCTGTTTTTT. The V call is TRBV19, the J call TRBJ2-2, with D perhaps matching TRBD1 (6 bases). The CDR3 totals 13 residues. Between the trimmed V and J ends, which lost 5 bases and 4 bases, there was a span of 8 bases. Germline V gene lookup returns CDR1 LNHDA and CDR2 SQIVND (reference sequence).